Described below is a single T cell receptor beta chain sequence and its context. Its matching antigen is unknown. According to the study, TCR beta libraries were built with iRepertoire HTBI primers and CDR3-region Arm-PCR. TCRdb redid the calling of the multiplex PCR reads with MiXCR, one entry per CDR3 protein. The sample carries 300,000 to 350,000 distinct CDR3 sequences, about 18% recorded once. The source of the sample is a study of regulatory T cells in long-lasting Graves disease. The study, taken as a whole, reports: Persistent disease showed a preference for TRBV28, TRBJ1-2 and TRBJ2-5. Peripheral blood, not thyroid tissue, was the sole material studied. Persistent-disease Graves' patients showed less TCR diversity than new cases.

The V gene's germline CDR1 is SEHNR and CDR2 FQNEAQ (reference sequence). The CDR3 sequence is 15 residues long. V was cut by 2 bases and J by 8 bases, with 18 bases left in between. Indicated time point: persistent/refractory GD, antithyroid drugs over 5 years with positive TRAb. The TCR library was made from RNA extracted from PBMCs. The sequence derives from a female donor with Graves disease. This material consisted of peripheral blood mononuclear cells (PBMCs), taken when the disease was refractory, from a patient treated with antithyroid drugs. V is TRBV7-9 and J is TRBJ1-2; D call uncertain. This chain's CDR3 is CASSLSGRPRGGYTF. CDR3 in DNA: TGTGCCAGCAGCTTAAGTGGCCGACCCCGAGGGGGCTACACCTTC.